This T cell receptor (beta chain) was captured in a study of CD8 T cells in Susac syndrome. The CDR3 is made up of 11 amino acids. Trimming stripped 4 bases from V and 3 bases from J, with 6 bases between. From germline, CDR1 is GTSNPN and CDR2 SVGIG (reference sequence). RNA amounts of roughly 0.45 to 1 ug underwent reverse transcription with random hexamers. With immunoSEQ multiplex PCR, TCR beta CDR3 was amplified across 54 Vbeta and 13 Jbeta. MiXCR, run by TCRdb on the immunoSEQ multiplex PCR reads, gives a single entry per CDR3 protein. Of almost 450,000 distinct CDR3 sequences in the sample, 75% to 90% are singletons; the top ten hold approximately 0.12%.

This TCR was sampled from a human donor with multiple sclerosis. The chain is built from TRBV30 and TRBJ1-2; unclear D gene. The sequenced sample was CD8+ T cells from PBMCs. The CDR3 DNA follows: TGTGCCTGGATTGGGGACTATGGCTACACCTTC. Amino acid sequence: CAWIGDYGYTF. Based on the CDR3 plus reference TRBV30 and TRBJ1-2, the full variable domain is SQTIHQWPATLVQPVGSPLSLECTVEGTSNPNLYWYRQAAGRGLQLLFYSVGIGQISSEVPQNLSASRPQDRQFILSSKKLLLSDSGFYLCAWIGDYGYTFGSGTRLTVV.